The 4 T cell receptor beta chains in this list originate from one sample, sequenced in a study of T cell repertoires and leukemia-associated antigens (dated by TCRdb to between 2018 and 2020). For these TCRs, the target antigens are not known. The method was 5' RACE. The run used an Illumina MiSeq. TCRdb's own reprocessing of the public reads used fastp at Q25 and MiXCR and kept productive beta chains. Rows merge per CDR3 protein into single entries with the most common DNA and genes. This sample gives approximately 10,000 distinct CDR3 sequences in total; 43% of them show up just once. The ten largest account for approximately 57% of the sample. Sequenced sample: CD3+ T cells sorted from blood and cultured. Receptor source: a female donor in good health.

V is TRBV20-1 and J is TRBJ2-3; possible D gene TRBD2, 6 bases. Germline CDR1 is DFQATT and CDR2 is SNEGSKA (reference sequence). This CDR3 region has 16 residues. V was pared by 4 bases and J by 3 bases, with 20 bases between. CDR3 nucleotide sequence: TGCAGTGCTAAAAACCGACTGGCGGGAAGGACAGATACGCAGTATTTT. Translated: CSAKNRLAGRTDTQYF.

The table lists this clonotype with a few counts. This chain joins TRBV6-6 and TRBJ2-1; maybe TRBD1 (6 bases). There are 14 residues in the CDR3. Trimming took 6 bases from V and 2 from J, leaving 11 bases between them. Per germline, CDR1 MNHNY and CDR2 SVGAGI (reference sequence). The CDR3 DNA is TGTGCCAGCAGGTCCGGGACAACCTACAATGAGCAGTTCTTC. Protein: CASRSGTTYNEQFF.

The genes are TRBV5-3 and TRBJ2-2, with TRBD2 matching 14 bases. TRBV5-3 is identified as an open reading frame with a role that is uncertain. CDR3 length: 19 amino acids. V lost 0 bases to trimming and J lost 6 bases; unmatched junction nucleotides: 10. The CDR3 loop reads CARSLDGTSGRPRAGELFF. The CDR3 DNA reads TGTGCCAGAAGCTTGGACGGGACTAGCGGGAGACCGCGGGCCGGGGAGCTGTTTTTT.

The gene calls are TRBV6-5 and TRBJ2-3; 7 bases are a match to TRBD2. The CDR3 extends over 14 amino acids. Unmatched junction bases numbered 3, after V lost 6 bases and J lost 0 bases. Germline V gene sequence: CDR1 MNHEY, CDR2 SVGAGI. DNA for the CDR3: TGTGCCAGCAGACTAGCGCGTAGCACAGATACGCAGTATTTT. Translating it yields CASRLARSTDTQYF.